This is a list of T cell receptor beta chains from one sample in a study of regulatory T cells in long-lasting Graves disease. TCRdb reprocessed the multiplex PCR reads via MiXCR and lists one record per CDR3 protein. The sample holds 400,000 to 500,000 distinct CDR3 sequences, roughly 15% seen once. Another study also made use of these data, one on T cells in Graves' hyperthyroidism and ophthalmopathy.

Here the sequenced sample was peripheral blood mononuclear cells (PBMCs), taken at new diagnosis, from a patient treated with antithyroid drugs. The receptors were sampled from a middle-aged woman with Graves disease. CDR3s include the opening cysteine and the closing phenylalanine or tryptophan. The order of the fields is J gene, D gene, clone size, V gene, CDR3 DNA, CDR3 protein. The D gene is left open where the match is weak. The listing skips clone size in some rows; elsewhere it reads once, few, many or a size class.

J: TRBJ2-1; D: .; size: .; V: TRBV28; DNA: TGTGCCAGCAGTTTGCTAGGGGTTGAGCAGTTCTTC; CDR3: CASSLLGVEQFF
J: TRBJ2-3; D: TRBD1; size: .; V: TRBV25-1; DNA: TGTGCCAGCTCCCCAGGGGGGACAGGGGGCGCGGGAGATACGCAGTATTTT; CDR3: CASSPGGTGGAGDTQYF
J: TRBJ1-2; D: .; size: many; V: TRBV30; DNA: TGTGCCTGGAGGGGCAATGGAGCTAACTATGGCTACACCTTC; CDR3: CAWRGNGANYGYTF
J: TRBJ2-7; D: .; size: many; V: TRBV20-1; DNA: TGCAGTGCTAGAGTGGTTACTAGCTCCTACGAGCAGTACTTC; CDR3: CSARVVTSSYEQYF
J: TRBJ1-1; D: TRBD1; size: .; V: TRBV12-3/TRBV12-4; DNA: TGTGCCAGCAGTTTCCAAGGGGGCACCTCTGAAGCTTTCTTT; CDR3: CASSFQGGTSEAFF
J: TRBJ2-1; D: TRBD2; size: many; V: TRBV7-9; DNA: TGTGCCAGCAGCCCTCCGGGACTAGCGGGACCCAATGAGCAGTTCTTC; CDR3: CASSPPGLAGPNEQFF
J: TRBJ2-7; D: TRBD2; size: many; V: TRBV2; DNA: TGTGCCAGCAGGGAGCCTCTGACTAGCGGGAGCCCCCGGGGGTTC; CDR3: CASREPLTSGSPRGF
J: TRBJ2-3; D: .; size: .; V: TRBV19; DNA: TGTGCCAGTAGTCGCCGGGACACAGATACGCAGTATTTT; CDR3: CASSRRDTDTQYF
J: TRBJ1-1; D: .; size: many; V: TRBV29-1; DNA: TGCAGCGTCGCCACCCCCTCGGGGTTAGCTTTCTTT; CDR3: CSVATPSGLAFF
J: TRBJ1-5; D: TRBD1; size: few; V: TRBV5-1; DNA: TGCGCCAGCAGCTTTGGGCCGGGACAGGGCAATCAGCCCCAGCATTTT; CDR3: CASSFGPGQGNQPQHF
J: TRBJ1-3; D: .; size: few; V: TRBV7-2; DNA: TGTGCCAGCAGCGCTCATCCTGGAAACACCATATATTTT; CDR3: CASSAHPGNTIYF
J: TRBJ2-7; D: TRBD2; size: few; V: TRBV6-2/TRBV6-3; DNA: TGTGCCCGCAGTTATTCGACTAGCGGGAGCTACGAGCAGTACTTC; CDR3: CARSYSTSGSYEQYF
J: TRBJ2-1; D: TRBD2; size: many; V: TRBV11-2; DNA: TGTGCCAGCAGCTTAGCGCTCCTCTTAGCGGGAGGGGTCAATGAGCAGTTCTTC; CDR3: CASSLALLLAGGVNEQFF
J: TRBJ2-1; D: TRBD1; size: many; V: TRBV5-1; DNA: TGCGCCAGCAGCTTGGGGGACAGGGGCTACTCCTACAATGAGCAGTTCTTC; CDR3: CASSLGDRGYSYNEQFF
J: TRBJ2-3; D: .; size: many; V: TRBV28; DNA: TGTGCCAGCAGTTTAGGGTCCGAAACAGGGCCAGATACGCAGTATTTT; CDR3: CASSLGSETGPDTQYF
J: TRBJ2-1; D: .; size: many; V: TRBV28; DNA: TGTGCCAGCAGTTTATGGGGGCGGGACAGTAACTACAATGAGCAGTTCTTC; CDR3: CASSLWGRDSNYNEQFF
J: TRBJ2-5; D: .; size: .; V: TRBV9; DNA: TGTGCCAGCAGCGTAGAATCTAGCGCATTGGCCCAGTACTTC; CDR3: CASSVESSALAQYF
J: TRBJ2-7; D: .; size: few; V: TRBV20-1; DNA: TGCAGTGCTAGTGGGATCGGGGCGACCGAAGGTTACGAGCAGTACTTC; CDR3: CSASGIGATEGYEQYF
J: TRBJ2-7; D: .; size: few; V: TRBV24-1; DNA: TGTGCCACCAGTGATTCGGCAGCCTACGAGCAGTACTTC; CDR3: CATSDSAAYEQYF
J: TRBJ2-7; D: TRBD2; size: few; V: TRBV30; DNA: TGTGCCTGGAGTGTACTAGCGGGTCAAGGGGCGGACGAGCAGTACTTC; CDR3: CAWSVLAGQGADEQYF
J: TRBJ2-1; D: TRBD1; size: .; V: TRBV6-1; DNA: TGTGCCAGCAGACTGCCCGGGACAGTCAATGAGCAGTTCTTC; CDR3: CASRLPGTVNEQFF
J: TRBJ2-1; D: .; size: many; V: TRBV25-1; DNA: TGTGCCAGCACTGACGGGCTTATCGATGAGCAGTTCTTC; CDR3: CASTDGLIDEQFF
J: TRBJ2-3; D: TRBD2; size: many; V: TRBV11-3; DNA: TGTGCCAGCAGCCGGACTAGCGGGAGGAATACGCAGTATTTT; CDR3: CASSRTSGRNTQYF
J: TRBJ2-1; D: .; size: many; V: TRBV6-1; DNA: TGTGCCAGCAGTGAAGTCTATTTCAACTACAATGAGCAGTTCTTC; CDR3: CASSEVYFNYNEQFF
J: TRBJ2-1; D: .; size: many; V: TRBV2; DNA: TGTGCCAGCAGTGCTGAGAGGCGTCAAGGCGCTCATGAGCAGTTCTTC; CDR3: CASSAERRQGAHEQFF
J: TRBJ2-5; D: .; size: many; V: TRBV20-1; DNA: TGCAGTGCTAGGTCTCAAACCCTTCCCTCAGCTACCCAGTACTTC; CDR3: CSARSQTLPSATQYF